Below are 30 T cell receptor beta chains sequenced from a single sample in a study of graft-versus-host responses after intestinal transplantation. These receptors' antigens are unknown. Produced via immunoSEQ multiplex PCR; TCRdb's table is partial and in-frame only. The repertoire holds around 110,000 clones, approximately 93% seen once, with 1% to 1.5% in the top ten. This sample comprised unstimulated CD8+ T cells sorted from spleen or lymph node cells, obtained before transplant. These receptors were obtained from a human donor who was the organ donor for an intestinal transplant.

The chain employs TRBV29-1 and TRBJ2-2, with D possibly matching TRBD1 (6 bases). This CDR3 contains 16 residues. Germline V CDR1 and CDR2: SQVTM, ANQGSEA. V was trimmed by 0 bases and J by 0 bases, leaving 11 bases between them. CDR3 coding DNA: TGCAGCGTTGAAGATCTTTACAGGGCGAACACCGGGGAGCTGTTTTTT. Translation gives CSVEDLYRANTGELFF.

The chain recombines TRBV7-9 with TRBJ2-1; 8 bases line up with TRBD2. V was clipped by 1 base and J by 4 bases; unmatched bases: 6. CDR1 and CDR2 (germline): SEHNR, FQNEAQ (reference sequence). The CDR3 spans 16 residues. The CDR3 nucleotides are TGTGCCAGCAGCTTAGTACGACTAGCGCAATACAATGAGCAGTTCTTC. Protein sequence: CASSLVRLAQYNEQFF.

The CDR3 is CASSLGTGGKETQYF. The CDR3 bases are TGTGCCAGCAGCTTAGGGACAGGGGGTAAGGAGACCCAGTACTTC. The J gene is TRBJ2-5, the V gene TRBV7-8, with TRBD1 identical over 10 bases. With 1 base clipped from V and 5 bases from J, the junction kept 4 bases outside the gene matches. This CDR3 has 15 amino acids. Germline assignment: CDR1 SGHVS and CDR2 FQNEAQ.

The chain combines TRBV4-2 with TRBJ2-1; D uncertain. Per the germline V gene, CDR1 is LGHNA and CDR2 is YNFKEQ. This CDR3 has 15 residues. The V end was cut by 3 bases, the J end by 8 bases, with 17 bases between. In DNA, the CDR3 is TGTGCCAGCAGCCAGATCCCAGGTTTGTGGGATGAGCAGTTCTTC. Amino acids: CASSQIPGLWDEQFF.

The chain joins TRBV6-1 to TRBJ2-7, with D unresolved. Per germline, CDR1 MNHNS and CDR2 SASEGT. Trimming took off 0 bases at V and 1 base at J, with 7 bases between the two ends. The CDR3 totals 14 residues. The CDR3 is CASSEAPNSYEQYF. CDR3 in DNA: TGTGCCAGCAGTGAAGCACCTAATTCCTACGAGCAGTACTTC.

This clone is a singleton in its sample. The chain links TRBV6-1 to TRBJ2-3, with 10 positions matching TRBD2. Looked up from germline, CDR1 is MNHNS and CDR2 is SASEGT. This CDR3 comprises 17 residues. The J segment lost 5 bases and the V segment lost 3 bases, leaving 11 bases of the junction unmatched. DNA of the CDR3: TGTGCCAGCAGTGAGATCAGTAGCGGGAGGCCTCAAGATACGCAGTATTTT. Protein: CASSEISSGRPQDTQYF.

The V call is TRBV29-1, the J call TRBJ1-1; maybe TRBD1 (5 bases). V gave up 2 bases and J gave up 4 bases, with 14 bases separating them. Germline lookup yields CDR1 SQVTM and CDR2 ANQGSEA. The CDR3 extends over 14 amino acids. CDR3 sequence (DNA): TGCAGCGTTGAAATGCCAGACAGCCTCACTGAAGCTTTCTTT. Residues: CSVEMPDSLTEAFF.

The rearrangement uses TRBV27 and TRBJ2-2; no clear D. The germline V gene encodes CDR1 MNHEY and CDR2 SMNVEV (reference sequence). This CDR3 has 16 residues. Trimming took off 1 base at V and 4 bases at J, with 13 bases between the two ends. The CDR3 DNA follows: TGTGCCAGCAGTTTATTGGGGTCATCGGGCACCGGGGAGCTGTTTTTT. Protein: CASSLLGSSGTGELFF.

The chain combines TRBV7-9 with TRBJ1-1; D may be TRBD1 (5 bases). The length of the CDR3 is 15 residues. Trimming took off 5 bases at V and 0 bases at J, with 13 bases between the two ends. Germline CDR1 and CDR2: SEHNR and FQNEAQ (reference sequence). This CDR3 is CASSPPQGMNTEAFF. DNA of the CDR3: TGTGCCAGCAGCCCCCCGCAGGGTATGAACACTGAAGCTTTCTTT.

V gene TRBV30 combines with J gene TRBJ2-1, with D unresolved. V was shortened by 0 bases and J by 3 bases, with 9 bases between the two germline ends. Germline V gene lookup returns CDR1 GTSNPN and CDR2 SVGIG (reference sequence). The CDR3 covers 14 residues. The CDR3 sequence is CAWSVPGDYNEQFF. CDR3 DNA: TGTGCCTGGAGTGTACCTGGGGACTACAATGAGCAGTTCTTC.

The rearrangement uses TRBV7-9 and TRBJ2-5, with 7 bases that match TRBD1. Germline loops: CDR1 SEHNR, CDR2 FQNEAQ (reference sequence). V gave up 5 bases and J gave up 7 bases; unmatched junction bases: 7. The CDR3 is 13 residues long. This CDR3 reads CASSRDSWGTQYF. CDR3 DNA sequence: TGTGCCAGCAGCCGGGACAGCTGGGGGACCCAGTACTTC.

The chain recombines TRBV28 with TRBJ2-7, with TRBD2 as a possible D gene (6 bases). V gave up 5 bases and J gave up 7 bases, with 12 bases separating them. This CDR3 is 12 amino acids long. CDR1 MDHEN and CDR2 SYDVKM come from the germline V gene. The CDR3 nucleotides read TGTGCCAGCAGTCCCCGGGGGAGAGAGCAGTACTTC. The encoded protein is CASSPRGREQYF.

This rearrangement joins TRBV18 to TRBJ2-1; D ambiguous. Germline assignment: CDR1 KGHSH and CDR2 LQKENI. Trimming removed 1 base at V and 8 bases at J, with 9 bases between. The CDR3 extends over 13 amino acids. The CDR3, as DNA: TGTGCCAGCTCACCACGGCATGCGTATGAGCAGTTCTTC. This encodes CASSPRHAYEQFF.

The V and J genes are TRBV11-1 and TRBJ2-2; no clear D. The CDR3 is 11 residues long. Germline V gives CDR1 SGHAT, CDR2 FQDESV (reference sequence). V lost 7 bases and J lost 2, with 2 bases in between. The CDR3 spells CASTNTGELFF. DNA for the CDR3: TGTGCCAGCACCAACACCGGGGAGCTGTTTTTT. Based on the CDR3 plus reference TRBV11-1 and TRBJ2-2, the full variable domain is EAEVAQSPRYKITEKSQAVAFWCDPISGHATLYWYRQILGQGPELLVQFQDESVVDDSQLPKDRFSAERLKGVDSTLKIQPAELGDSAMYLCASTNTGELFFGEGSRLTVL.

This clone was detected once. The chain recombines TRBV28 with TRBJ1-5; unclear D gene. From germline, CDR1 is MDHEN and CDR2 SYDVKM. Trimming took off 2 bases at V and 0 bases at J, with 20 bases between the two ends. The length of the CDR3 is 19 residues. The CDR3 nucleotides read TGTGCCAGCAGTTTAGCCCCCCGGGGTACAGAATATAGCAATCAGCCCCAGCATTTT. The encoded protein is CASSLAPRGTEYSNQPQHF.

This clone showed up just once. The chain couples TRBV1 to TRBJ1-2. TRBV1 is a recognized pseudogene. There are 14 residues in the CDR3. CDR3 nucleotide sequence: TGCACCAGCAGCCAAGACGGGGTCGACTATGGCTACACCTTC. Translated, it gives CTSSQDGVDYGYTF.

The chain uses TRBV10-2 and TRBJ2-3, with 8 bases identical to TRBD2. V was clipped by 7 bases and J by 5 bases; unmatched bases: 8. CDR1 is WSHSY and CDR2 is SAAADI in the germline V gene. This CDR3 has 14 residues. The CDR3 nucleotides read TGCGCCAGCACCGCTACCCGGGGGGGAGATACGCAGTATTTT. It is translated as CASTATRGGDTQYF.

J is TRBJ2-7 and V is TRBV6-1; D call uncertain. The CDR3 extends over 14 amino acids. V dropped 1 base and J dropped 2 bases, with 9 bases sitting between them. Looked up from germline, CDR1 is MNHNS and CDR2 is SASEGT. The CDR3 coding sequence is TGTGCCAGCAGTGAAGAGGGCCCGCCCTACGAGCAGTACTTC. The encoded protein is CASSEEGPPYEQYF.

This chain joins TRBV6-1 and TRBJ2-2; D call uncertain. The CDR3 has 12 amino acids. Germline V gene data show CDR1 as MNHNS and CDR2 as SASEGT. Trimming cost V 7 bases and J 6 bases, with 9 bases left between them. CDR3 amino acids: CASTPASGELFF. The CDR3 DNA follows: TGTGCCAGCACCCCAGCATCCGGGGAGCTGTTTTTT.

This rearrangement joins TRBV21-1 to TRBJ1-1. TRBV21-1 is shown as a pseudogene. The CDR3 covers 18 residues. CDR3 in DNA: TGTGCCAGCAGCAAACGGGGGGGCCGGGACTTCATGAACACTGAAGCTTTCTTT. It translates to CASSKRGGRDFMNTEAFF.

This sequence joins TRBV4-1 and TRBJ1-2, with 7 bases matching TRBD1. The germline CDR1 and CDR2 sequences are MGHRA and YSYEKL. This CDR3 contains 15 residues. Trimming at V came to 2 bases and at J to 6 bases, leaving 9 bases not matched to a gene. CDR3 DNA sequence: TGCGCCAGCAGCCAAAGCGGGGACAGAAAAAATGGCTACACCTTC. It codes for CASSQSGDRKNGYTF.

The chain links TRBV27 to TRBJ2-1, with 14 bases aligning to TRBD2. V was pared by 7 bases and J by 7 bases, with 9 bases of the junction left unmatched. The CDR3 loop spans 16 amino acids. Germline CDR1 reads MNHEY; CDR2 reads SMNVEV (reference sequence). The CDR3 DNA reads TGTGCCAGCAACCCGCGCGGGACTAGCGGGAGAAATGAGCAGTTCTTC. Protein sequence: CASNPRGTSGRNEQFF.

The chain couples TRBV27 to TRBJ1-5, with 7 bases matching TRBD1. Germline V gene data show CDR1 as MNHEY and CDR2 as SMNVEV (reference sequence). V was pared by 4 bases and J by 6 bases, with 6 bases of the junction left unmatched. This CDR3 region has 14 residues. CDR3 sequence reads: CASSSTGSGQPQHF. CDR3 coding DNA: TGTGCCAGCAGTTCGACAGGGTCCGGTCAGCCCCAGCATTTT.

The chain couples TRBV5-6 to TRBJ2-3, with 9 positions matching TRBD2. In germline, CDR1 is SGHDT, CDR2 YYEEEE. The J segment lost 0 bases and the V segment lost 2 bases, leaving 7 bases of the junction unmatched. The CDR3 has 17 amino acids. The DNA for the CDR3 is TGTGCCAGCAGCTTAGAGACTAGCGGAGTTAGCACAGATACGCAGTATTTT. This codes for CASSLETSGVSTDTQYF.

This chain connects TRBV11-2 to TRBJ2-7; D is uncertain. Looked up from germline, CDR1 is SGHAT and CDR2 is FQNNGV. This CDR3 contains 11 residues. The V end lost 5 bases, the J end lost 9 bases, and 11 bases lay between the germline ends. CDR3 amino acids: CASSLERRQYF. For the CDR3, the DNA is TGTGCCAGCAGCCTTGAACGAAGGCAGTACTTC.

The rearrangement joins TRBV27 to TRBJ2-7, with 8 bases fitting TRBD1. The CDR3 sequence is 15 residues long. V shed 2 bases and J 2 bases; nucleotides not matched to a gene: 5. The germline CDR1 and CDR2 sequences are MNHEY and SMNVEV (reference sequence). CDR3 residues: CASSLIGTGTYEQYF. The DNA of the CDR3 is TGTGCCAGCAGTTTAATCGGGACAGGAACCTACGAGCAGTACTTC.

This chain links TRBV7-2 with TRBJ2-2, with 9 bases lining up with TRBD1. This CDR3 has 16 amino acids. The germline gives CDR1 SGHTA, CDR2 FQGNSA. Trimming took 5 bases from V and 0 from J; bases not matched to a gene: 4. The CDR3 DNA reads TGTGCCAGCAGCGTACAGGGGGCCCCGAACACCGGGGAGCTGTTTTTT. It yields the protein CASSVQGAPNTGELFF.

CDR3 nucleotide sequence: TGTGCCAGCAGGACGGGGGGCTTAGCCAAAAACATTCAGTACTTC. Protein sequence: CASRTGGLAKNIQYF. V is TRBV2 and J is TRBJ2-4; D might be TRBD2 (7 bases). The germline CDR1 and CDR2 sequences are SNHLY and FYNNEI. The V end was cut by 6 bases, the J end by 0 bases, with 12 bases between. The CDR3 runs to 15 residues.

The chain recombines TRBV4-1 with TRBJ2-5; 7 bases are shared with TRBD1. The CDR3 has 16 residues. Trimming at V came to 8 bases and at J to 1 base, leaving 13 bases not matched to a gene. Germline assignment: CDR1 MGHRA and CDR2 YSYEKL. The CDR3 coding sequence is TGCGCCAGCTCCCCACAGGGGCACAAGGTCCAAGAGACCCAGTACTTC. Protein product: CASSPQGHKVQETQYF.

The J gene is TRBJ2-3, the V gene TRBV28; 9 bases are shared with TRBD2. J gave up 0 bases and V 5 bases, and 3 bases lay outside the gene matches. Germline assignment: CDR1 MDHEN and CDR2 SYDVKM. The CDR3 runs 15 residues. The chain's CDR3 is CASSMGLASTDTQYF. The CDR3 DNA reads TGTGCCAGCAGTATGGGACTAGCTAGCACAGATACGCAGTATTTT.